Included here is one T cell receptor (beta chain) sequence, with context. Its antigen is not known. The PCR contained 60 Vbeta and 13 Jbeta primers. Sequencing used immunoSEQ multiplex PCR; TCRdb keeps in-frame clones, though not all of them. Of about 98,000 clones in the sample, 75% to 85% were seen once. The sample originates from a study of cytomegalovirus exposure and HLA in healthy donors. For the study at large: The study placed 70% to 85% of its approximately 400 genotyped donors in the Caucasian-associated ancestry cluster.

Whole-study findings and limits: Likely technical artifact: a cluster of highly shared sequence variants.

Per the germline V gene, CDR1 is SGHRS and CDR2 is YFSETQ. CDR3 length equals 14 residues. V was trimmed by 2 bases and J by 0 bases, leaving 9 bases between them. The rearrangement links TRBV5-1 to TRBJ2-7; D possibly corresponds to TRBD1 (5 bases). Specimen: PBMCs. The clonotype was recovered from a man aged 18 to 30 in good health and CMV-seropositive. The DNA for the CDR3 is TGCGCCAGCAGCTTACAGGCCCACTCCTACGAGCAGTACTTC. This codes for CASSLQAHSYEQYF.